A selection of T cell receptor beta chains follows, all from one sample in a study of T cells after yellow fever vaccination. TCRdb called the 5' RACE reads again in MiXCR, with one record for every CDR3 protein. This sample has 250,000 to 350,000 distinct CDR3 sequences, with 7.5% to 9% found just once. The sample was CD4+ T cells sorted from PBMCs, taken 5 days after the yellow fever booster vaccination. These receptors came from a man aged 18 to 35 who received the YFV17D yellow fever vaccine. The CDR3 runs from the conserved cysteine through the conserved F or W.

V gene,CDR3 protein
TRBV20-1,CSAGSGALADTQYF
TRBV12-3/TRBV12-4,CASSFRGLDTQYF
TRBV24-1,CATSEGKDGYTF
TRBV28,CASSSQGGQQFF
TRBV7-6,CASSQRDSQETQYF
TRBV15,CAASGQGNTEAFF
TRBV15,CATSRVGQPQHF
TRBV5-1,CASRRGGLNTEAFF
TRBV4-3,CASSQGVEGGYGYTF
TRBV30,CAWDPGTGGNTIYF
TRBV5-1,CASSSTSTNEKLFF
TRBV7-3,CASSPGVANSPLHF
TRBV18,CASSRVGTDYTDTQYF
TRBV6-5,CASSYFDGTCTF
TRBV9,CASSRAGETQYF
TRBV15,CATSRDRAGGETQYF
TRBV12-3/TRBV12-4,CASSRRGPSTDTQYF
TRBV20-1,CSAKRLARIEQFF
TRBV4-3,CASSQRTGDEQYF
TRBV6-5,CASSSTGTRRTDTQYF
TRBV30,CACNGLAGYEQYF
TRBV9,CASRPGWGGEETQYF
TRBV7-2,CASSAQAGMNTEAFF
TRBV11-2,CASRRPTKETQYF
TRBV24-1,CATSERGRGFFNEQFF
TRBV6-2/TRBV6-3,CASSYSYVRHHGYTF
TRBV15,CATSRGQGDTGELFF
TRBV19,CASSTSGQGEDTGELFF
TRBV10-3,CAISAGRSEQFF
TRBV7-2,CASQGQGNNQPQHF
TRBV5-1,CASSPGTSGNNEQFF
TRBV5-4,CASSLRGANTGELFF
TRBV13,CASSLSRTGRTEAFF
TRBV12-3/TRBV12-4,CASRLAGGPNNEQFF
TRBV18,CASSPVRATRPVGTQYF
TRBV20-1,CSARAGSYEQYF
TRBV3-1,CASSHLASREAFF
TRBV15,CATSRGNGLDTQYF
TRBV7-8,CASRQAGNTIYF
TRBV15,CATSRGGQGEETQYF